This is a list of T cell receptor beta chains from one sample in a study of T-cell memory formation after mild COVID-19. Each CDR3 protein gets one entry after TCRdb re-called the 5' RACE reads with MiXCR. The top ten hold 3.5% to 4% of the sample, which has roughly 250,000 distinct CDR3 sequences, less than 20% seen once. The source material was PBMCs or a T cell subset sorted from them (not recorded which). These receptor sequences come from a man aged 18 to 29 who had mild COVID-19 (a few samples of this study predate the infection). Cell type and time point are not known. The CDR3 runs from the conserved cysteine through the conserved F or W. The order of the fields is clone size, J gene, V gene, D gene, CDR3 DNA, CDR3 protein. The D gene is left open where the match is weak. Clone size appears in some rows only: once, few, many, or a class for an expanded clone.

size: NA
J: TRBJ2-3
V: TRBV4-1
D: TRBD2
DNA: TGCGCCAGCAGCCAAGAACTAGCGGGGTCAGATACGCAGTATTTT
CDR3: CASSQELAGSDTQYF

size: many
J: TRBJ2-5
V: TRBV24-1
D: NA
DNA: TGTGCCACCAGTGATGCAGGGGAGGGTCGGGAGACCCAGTACTTC
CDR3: CATSDAGEGRETQYF

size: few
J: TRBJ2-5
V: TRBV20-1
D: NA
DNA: TGCTCTGAGGGGCGCGGGCGAGAAGAGACCCAGTACTTC
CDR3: CSEGRGREETQYF

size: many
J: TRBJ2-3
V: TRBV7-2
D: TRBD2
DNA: TGTGCCAGCAGCTTGGAGACTAGCGGGGGGGCCTTGACAGATACGCAGTATTTT
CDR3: CASSLETSGGALTDTQYF

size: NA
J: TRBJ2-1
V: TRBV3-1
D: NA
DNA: TGTGCCAGCAGCCACCGGACGGCCTACAATGAGCAGTTCTTC
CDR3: CASSHRTAYNEQFF

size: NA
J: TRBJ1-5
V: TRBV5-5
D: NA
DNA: TGTGCCAGCAGCCAGGGGCACAATCAGCCCCAGCATTTT
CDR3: CASSQGHNQPQHF

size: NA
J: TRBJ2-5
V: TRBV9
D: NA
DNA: TGTGCCAGCAGCGCTATGGGGGGGGCGGAGGAGACCCAGTACTTC
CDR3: CASSAMGGAEETQYF

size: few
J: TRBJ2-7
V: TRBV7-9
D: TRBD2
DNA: TGTGCCAGCAGCGAAGGACTAGCGGCCCACGAGCAGTACTTC
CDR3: CASSEGLAAHEQYF

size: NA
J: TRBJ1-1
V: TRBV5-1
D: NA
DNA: TGCGCCAGCAGCTCCGGGGCGGGAAACACTGAAGCTTTCTTT
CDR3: CASSSGAGNTEAFF

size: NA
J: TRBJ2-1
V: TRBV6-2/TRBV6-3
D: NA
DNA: TGTGCCAGCAGTTACTCGATAGGCCCGTCGAGGCTGAGCTCCTACAATGAGCAGTTCTTC
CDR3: CASSYSIGPSRLSSYNEQFF

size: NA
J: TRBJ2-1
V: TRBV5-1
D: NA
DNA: TGCGCCAGCAGCGCCCTGGGACTGAGCGCCTACAATGAGCAGTTCTTC
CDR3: CASSALGLSAYNEQFF

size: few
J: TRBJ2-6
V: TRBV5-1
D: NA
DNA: TGCGCCAGCAGCTTGAGGGGGGACGGGGCCAACGTCCTGACTTTC
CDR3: CASSLRGDGANVLTF

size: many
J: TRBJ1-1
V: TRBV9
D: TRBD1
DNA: TGTGCCAGCAGCGTAGAAGGACAGGGGTACACTGAAGCTTTCTTT
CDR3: CASSVEGQGYTEAFF

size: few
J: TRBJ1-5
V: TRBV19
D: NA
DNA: TGTGCCAGTAGTATAGAGGGGAATAGCAATCAGCCCCAGCATTTT
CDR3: CASSIEGNSNQPQHF

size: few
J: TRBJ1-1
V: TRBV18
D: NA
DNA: TGTGCCAGCTCACCGGGGTCCGGCGACGGCACTGAAGCTTTCTTT
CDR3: CASSPGSGDGTEAFF

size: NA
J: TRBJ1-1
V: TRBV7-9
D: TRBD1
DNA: TGTGCCAGCAGCTCGCCCGGGACAGGGAAAAACACTGAAGCTTTCTTT
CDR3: CASSSPGTGKNTEAFF

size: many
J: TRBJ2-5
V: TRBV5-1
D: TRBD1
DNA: TGCGCCAGCAGCTTGGAGACAGGGCGAGAGACCCAGTACTTC
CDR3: CASSLETGRETQYF

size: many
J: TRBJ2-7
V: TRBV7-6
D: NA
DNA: TGTGCCAGCAGCTCAGTTCGGGGGTACCACGAGCAGTACTTC
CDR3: CASSSVRGYHEQYF

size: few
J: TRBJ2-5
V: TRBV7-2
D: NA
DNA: TGTGCCAGCAGCTTTAACAGGGAAGAGACCCAGTACTTC
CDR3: CASSFNREETQYF

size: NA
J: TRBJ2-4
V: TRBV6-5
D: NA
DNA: TGTGCCAGCAACAGACAGGGAGGAGACATTCAGTACTTC
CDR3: CASNRQGGDIQYF

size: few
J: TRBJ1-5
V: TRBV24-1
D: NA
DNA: TGTGCCGCTGGAGATAGCAATCAGCCCCAGCATTTT
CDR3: CAAGDSNQPQHF

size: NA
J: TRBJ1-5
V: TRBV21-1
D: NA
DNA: TGTGCCAGCAGCAATACGGAAACCCTCCTTGGGCCCCAGCATTTT
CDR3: CASSNTETLLGPQHF

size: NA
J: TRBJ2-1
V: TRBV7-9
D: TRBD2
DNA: TGTGCCAGCAGCGGGTTTAGCGGGGGATCCTACAATGAGCAGTTCTTC
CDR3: CASSGFSGGSYNEQFF

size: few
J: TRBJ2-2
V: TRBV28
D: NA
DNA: TGTGCCAGCAGTTCCTCAGGGTTTCGCACCGGGGAGCTGTTTTTT
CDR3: CASSSSGFRTGELFF